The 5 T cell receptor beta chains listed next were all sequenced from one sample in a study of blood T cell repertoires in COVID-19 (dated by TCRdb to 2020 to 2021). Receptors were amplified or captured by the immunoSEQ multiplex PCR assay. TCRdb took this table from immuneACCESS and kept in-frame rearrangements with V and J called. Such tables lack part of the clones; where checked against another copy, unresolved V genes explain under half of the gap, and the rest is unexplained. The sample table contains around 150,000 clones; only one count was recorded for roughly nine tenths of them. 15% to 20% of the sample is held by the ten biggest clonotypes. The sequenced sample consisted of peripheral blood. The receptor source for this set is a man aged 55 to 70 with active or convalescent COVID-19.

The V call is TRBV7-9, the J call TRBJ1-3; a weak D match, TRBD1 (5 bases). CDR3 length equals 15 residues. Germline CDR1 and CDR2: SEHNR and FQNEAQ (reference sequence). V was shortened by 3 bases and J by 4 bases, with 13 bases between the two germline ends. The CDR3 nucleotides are TGTGCCAGCAGCTTCCTAGGGACTTCAGGAAACACCATATATTTT. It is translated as CASSFLGTSGNTIYF. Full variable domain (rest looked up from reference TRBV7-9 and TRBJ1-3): DTGVSQNPRHKITKRGQNVTFRCDPISEHNRLYWYRQTLGQGPEFLTYFQNEAQLEKSRLLSDRFSAERPKGSFSTLEIQRTEQGDSAMYLCASSFLGTSGNTIYFGEGSWLTVV.

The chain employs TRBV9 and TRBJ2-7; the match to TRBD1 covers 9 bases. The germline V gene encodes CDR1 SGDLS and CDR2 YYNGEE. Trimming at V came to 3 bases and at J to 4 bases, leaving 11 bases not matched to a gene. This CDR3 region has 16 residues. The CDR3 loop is CASSAPGQGGRYEQYF. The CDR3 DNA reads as TGTGCCAGCAGCGCCCCGGGACAGGGTGGTAGATACGAGCAGTACTTC.

This chain's CDR3 is CASSPGGVGPYEQYF. DNA for the CDR3: TGTGCCAGCAGCCCGGGGGGGGTAGGGCCCTACGAGCAGTACTTC. The rearrangement uses TRBV7-6 and TRBJ2-7; 8 nucleotides align to TRBD2. The V gene end was trimmed by 5 bases and the J gene end by 2 bases; junction bases not matched to a gene: 8. This CDR3 spans 15 amino acids. Germline V gives CDR1 SGHVS, CDR2 FNYEAQ.

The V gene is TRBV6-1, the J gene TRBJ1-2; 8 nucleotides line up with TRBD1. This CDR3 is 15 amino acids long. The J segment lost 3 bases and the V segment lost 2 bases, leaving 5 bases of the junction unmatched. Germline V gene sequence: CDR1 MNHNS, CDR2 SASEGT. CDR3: CASSEWHRGDYGYTF. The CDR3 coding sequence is TGTGCCAGCAGTGAATGGCACAGGGGGGACTATGGCTACACCTTC.

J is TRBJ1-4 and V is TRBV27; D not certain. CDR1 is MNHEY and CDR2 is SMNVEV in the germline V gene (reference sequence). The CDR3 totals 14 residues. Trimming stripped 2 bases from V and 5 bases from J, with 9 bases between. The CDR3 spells CASSLTFQNEKLFF. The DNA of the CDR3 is TGTGCCAGCAGTTTAACGTTTCAGAATGAAAAACTGTTTTTT.